This T cell receptor beta chain was profiled in a study of blood T cell repertoires in COVID-19. Germline values: CDR1 SGHDT, CDR2 YYEEEE. This CDR3 is built from 15 residues. Trimming removed 5 bases from V and 3 bases from J; junction bases left unmatched: 6. Profiled with immunoSEQ multiplex PCR; TCRdb holds only in-frame clones, not every one. Altogether about 160,000 clones are present, around 87% being singletons, with the ten largest covering 6.6%. The table lists this clone with a count of one. J is TRBJ2-2 and V is TRBV5-6, with TRBD1 identical over 8 bases. The sequenced material came from PBMCs or T cells enriched from blood (not recorded which). This clonotype was sampled from a woman in her fifties or sixties who had recovered from COVID-19. For the CDR3, the DNA is TGTGCCAGCAGGGGGACAGGAAGAGACACCGGGGAGCTGTTTTTT. Translated, it gives CASRGTGRDTGELFF.